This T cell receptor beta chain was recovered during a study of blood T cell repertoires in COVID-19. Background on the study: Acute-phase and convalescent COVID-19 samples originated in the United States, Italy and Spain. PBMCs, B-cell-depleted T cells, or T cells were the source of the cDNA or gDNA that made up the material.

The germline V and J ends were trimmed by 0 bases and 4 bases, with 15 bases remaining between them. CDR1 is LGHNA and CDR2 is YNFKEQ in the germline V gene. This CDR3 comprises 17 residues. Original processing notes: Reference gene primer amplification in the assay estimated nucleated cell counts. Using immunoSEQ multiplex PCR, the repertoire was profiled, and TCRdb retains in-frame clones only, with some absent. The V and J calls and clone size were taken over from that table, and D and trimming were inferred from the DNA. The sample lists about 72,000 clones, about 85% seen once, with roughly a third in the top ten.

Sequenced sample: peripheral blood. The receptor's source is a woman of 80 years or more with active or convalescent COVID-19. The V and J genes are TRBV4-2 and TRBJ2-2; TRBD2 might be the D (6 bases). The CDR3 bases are TGTGCCAGCAGCCAAGATACCTCGGGGGACCTCACCGGGGAGCTGTTTTTT. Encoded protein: CASSQDTSGDLTGELFF.